This TCR beta chain was sequenced for a study of Graves' ophthalmopathy and Graves' hyperthyroidism. V trimming: 5 bases; J trimming: 3 bases; junction bases outside the gene matches: 4. There are 14 residues in the CDR3. In germline, CDR1 is MNHEY, CDR2 SVGEGT. At least ten counts were recorded for this clonotype. CDR3 regions of TCR beta were amplified from RNA transcripts. First-round RT-PCR with HTBI primers preceded a second-round multiplex PCR. TCRdb independently ran MiXCR on the multiplex PCR reads; one entry per CDR3 protein. The profile shows hundreds of thousands of distinct CDR3 sequences, around 20% of them singletons.

The sample was peripheral blood. This sequence was found in a woman under 30 with stable Graves' hyperthyroidism. V is TRBV6-2 or TRBV6-3 and J is TRBJ1-1; 9 nucleotides agree with TRBD1. This CDR3 is CASSLRQGDTEAFF. The CDR3 DNA reads as TGTGCCAGCAGTCTCAGACAGGGGGACACTGAAGCTTTCTTT.